Listed below are T cell receptor beta chains from one sample, sequenced in a study of T cell responses to AZD1222 COVID-19 vaccine. TCRdb's table, derived via immunoSEQ multiplex PCR, lists solely in-frame clones and lacks some. This table holds about 81,000 clones, 92% found once. Material: peripheral blood, obtained on day 0 of AZD1222 vaccination. The source is an adult in good health. Both conserved end residues are part of each CDR3. The D gene is left open where the match is weak. A clone size is listed for some rows: how often the clone was seen (once, few, many), or a class if it is expanded.

j_call d_call clone_size v_call cdr3_nt cdr3_aa
TRBJ2-1 - - TRBV4-1 TGCGCCAGCAGCCAAGATTCGGCCCCCGGGGACAATGAGCAGTTCTTC CASSQDSAPGDNEQFF
TRBJ2-3 - - TRBV18 TGTGCCAGCTCGCTGACAGAAGGATTAAGCACAGATACGCAGTATTTT CASSLTEGLSTDTQYF
TRBJ1-3 - once TRBV5-1 TGCGCCAGCAGCTTGGATAGCTCTGGAAACACCATATATTTT CASSLDSSGNTIYF
TRBJ2-1 TRBD2 - TRBV11-3 TGTGCCAGCAGCTTTCACGGGACTAGCGAAGGAGAGCAGTTCTTC CASSFHGTSEGEQFF
TRBJ1-6 - - TRBV6-5 TGTGCCAGCAGTCCGGACAGTAATTCACCCCTCCACTTT CASSPDSNSPLHF
TRBJ2-5 - - TRBV28 TGTGCCAGCAGTCCTCTCGGAGCGAGAGAGACCCAGTACTTC CASSPLGARETQYF
TRBJ1-5 TRBD1 - TRBV19 TGTGCCAGTAGTACTCGGACAGGGTCTGGAGGCAATCAGCCCCAGCATTTT CASSTRTGSGGNQPQHF
TRBJ1-4 - - TRBV5-5 TGTGCCAGCAGCTTGGAGGGGCATCGTGAAAAACTGTTTTTT CASSLEGHREKLFF
TRBJ1-4 TRBD1 - TRBV5-5 TGTGCCAGCATCGATACCCGGGCAGGGGGAGAAAAACTGTTTTTT CASIDTRAGGEKLFF
TRBJ1-2 - - TRBV28 TGTGCCAGCAGTTTCTTGGTGGGTGGCTACACCTTC CASSFLVGGYTF
TRBJ2-7 TRBD2 - TRBV4-2 TGTGCCAGCAGCCAAGAAGTACTAGCGGGATTCTACGAGCAGTACTTC CASSQEVLAGFYEQYF
TRBJ2-7 - once TRBV21-1 TGTGCCAGCAGCCCGCCATCCGCAGCTAGCGGGAGGGCCGGGGAGCAGTACTTC CASSPPSAASGRAGEQYF
TRBJ2-6 - - TRBV5-1 TGCGCCAGCAGCCCCGGGATCCGGTTCTCTGGGGCCAACGTCCTGACTTTC CASSPGIRFSGANVLTF
TRBJ2-5 - - TRBV21-1 TGTGCCAGCAGCAAAGCGCTGGGGACAGGGGCGGAGACCCAGTACTTC CASSKALGTGAETQYF
TRBJ2-3 - - TRBV29-1 TGCAGCGTTGAGGCAGGGACCGATACGCAGTATTTT CSVEAGTDTQYF
TRBJ2-7 - - TRBV13 TGTGCCAGCAGCTTAGGCACAAGCTCCCAGTACTTC CASSLGTSSQYF
TRBJ1-2 TRBD1 once TRBV28 TGTGCCAGCAGTTCCTTAATTCCGGGACAGGTGTACTATGGCTACACCTTC CASSSLIPGQVYYGYTF
TRBJ1-4 - - TRBV28 TGTGCCAGCAGTTTAGAGGGGATACTGTTTTTT CASSLEGILFF
TRBJ2-7 - - TRBV6-2/TRBV6-3 TGTGCCAGCAGCCATACCTACGAGCAGTACTTC CASSHTYEQYF
TRBJ2-1 - - TRBV4-3 TGCGCCAGCAGCCAAGGTCGCGGGAACTCCTACAATGAGCAGTTCTTC CASSQGRGNSYNEQFF
TRBJ1-3 - - TRBV28 TGTGCCAGCAATGAGGGGCTGAGCTCTGGAAACACCATATATTTT CASNEGLSSGNTIYF
TRBJ1-2 - - TRBV27 TGTGCCAGCAGTCCTACGAAATTGTCTCCCCTTTATGGCTACACCTTC CASSPTKLSPLYGYTF
TRBJ2-1 - - TRBV27 TGTGCCAGCAGTTCCCAAGGATCCTACAATGAGCAGTTCTTC CASSSQGSYNEQFF
TRBJ1-1 TRBD1 - TRBV28 TGTGCCAGCAGCCTTGGACAGGGAGGAACTGAAGCTTTCTTT CASSLGQGGTEAFF
TRBJ1-6 TRBD1 - TRBV5-1 TGCGCCAGCAGCGAGACAGGGTATAATTCACCCCTCCACTTT CASSETGYNSPLHF
TRBJ1-1 - - TRBV7-3 TGTGCCAGCAGTTTATCCCAGGGCGGCACTGAAGCTTTCTTT CASSLSQGGTEAFF
TRBJ1-3 - once TRBV11-2 TGTGCCAGCAGCTTAGTTGGCAGAGTCTCTGGAAACACCATATATTTT CASSLVGRVSGNTIYF
TRBJ2-7 TRBD2 - TRBV2 TGTGCCAGCAGTGAAGGTGCGCGGGAGACCTCCTACGAGCAGTACTTC CASSEGARETSYEQYF
TRBJ1-2 TRBD1 - TRBV24-1 TGTGCCACCAGTGATCAAAGACAGGGGAGAGGCTACACCTTC CATSDQRQGRGYTF
TRBJ1-4 - - TRBV2 TGTGCCAGTCTTTCCGGGAGAGAACCTGGAAAACTGTTTTTT CASLSGREPGKLFF
TRBJ2-6 - - TRBV5-4 TGTGCCAGCAGCTTAAAGCTGTCAGGGGAAGACGTCCTGACTTTC CASSLKLSGEDVLTF
TRBJ1-2 - - TRBV7-9 TGTGCCAGCAGCTTATTCCGCGACTATGGCTACACCTTC CASSLFRDYGYTF
TRBJ2-1 - few TRBV7-9 TGTGCCAGCAGCTTAGCGCCCCAACAAAGCTCCTACAATGAGCAGTTCTTC CASSLAPQQSSYNEQFF
TRBJ1-1 - - TRBV27 TGTGCCAGCACTCCCGCCGTGGGGGAGGGGAACACTGAAGCTTTCTTT CASTPAVGEGNTEAFF
TRBJ2-7 - - TRBV6-5 TGTGCCAGCAGTTACTCGATTAGCGGAGCTAAGTACGAGCAGTACTTC CASSYSISGAKYEQYF
TRBJ2-5 - - TRBV4-2 TGTGCCAGCAGCCAGGCCTTTGGGACGACCGCTTTCCAAGAGACCCAGTACTTC CASSQAFGTTAFQETQYF
TRBJ2-2 - - TRBV12-5 TGTGCTAGTGGTTGGCTGACAGGGGAGGGCACCGGGGAGCTGTTTTTT CASGWLTGEGTGELFF
TRBJ2-1 - - TRBV6-5 TGTGCCAGCAGCAGCTGGGGAGGTGAGCAGTTCTTC CASSSWGGEQFF
TRBJ2-3 TRBD2 - TRBV4-2 TGTGCCAGCAGCGCTCAGACTAGCGGACGGGGTACGCAGTATTTT CASSAQTSGRGTQYF
TRBJ1-5 TRBD1 once TRBV6-5 TGTGCCACAGTGGTCACAGGGGGACAGCCCCAGCATTTT CATVVTGGQPQHF